Below, 21 T cell receptor beta chains from the same sample are listed, as sequenced in a study of high-grade serous ovarian cancer treatment subgroups. Profiling relied on immunoSEQ multiplex PCR, and the TCRdb table lists in-frame clones only, not all of them. In the table there are a few thousand clones, roughly 70% of which are singletons. Tumor tissue was taken before any definitive surgery or chemotherapy was given. Sequenced sample: tumor tissue. The receptors stem from a human donor with high-grade serous ovarian cancer.

J is TRBJ2-1 and V is TRBV9; 8 bases align to TRBD2. This CDR3 region has 14 residues. V shed 3 bases, J shed 10 bases, and the junction held 9 bases outside the gene matches. Per the germline V gene, CDR1 is SGDLS and CDR2 is YYNGEE. CDR3 nucleotides: TGTGCCAGCAGCGAGGTCGGGGGGGCCGGAGAGCAGTTCTTC. Residues: CASSEVGGAGEQFF.

The chain links TRBV9 to TRBJ1-2; D remains ambiguous. Trimming stripped 0 bases from V and 6 bases from J, with 21 bases between. Germline lookup yields CDR1 SGDLS and CDR2 YYNGEE. The CDR3 runs to 17 residues. The CDR3 DNA sequence: TGTGCCAGCAGCGTAGAGTCGGCAGCTGGGCTAGAACATGGCTACACCTTC. This codes for CASSVESAAGLEHGYTF. Full variable domain (outside the CDR3, taken from reference TRBV9 and TRBJ1-2): DSGVTQTPKHLITATGQRVTLRCSPRSGDLSVYWYQQSLDQGLQFLIQYYNGEERAKGNILERFSAQQFPDLHSELNLSSLELGDSALYFCASSVESAAGLEHGYTFGSGTRLTVV.

This CDR3 is CASSLEGRINYGYTF. CDR3 bases: TGTGCCAGCAGCTTGGAAGGCCGAATAAACTATGGCTACACCTTC. The genes are TRBV5-5 and TRBJ1-2; D call uncertain. The length of the CDR3 is 15 residues. The germline gives CDR1 SGHKS, CDR2 YYEKEE (reference sequence). The V end was cut by 0 bases, the J end by 2 bases, with 11 bases between.

The chain has TRBV7-8 and TRBJ2-7; D perhaps matches TRBD1 (6 bases). CDR3 length: 15 amino acids. Germline V gene data show CDR1 as SGHVS and CDR2 as FQNEAQ. Trimming cost V 1 base and J 1 base, with 11 bases left between them. CDR3 protein: CASSLVQGPSYEQYF. In nucleotides, the CDR3 is TGTGCCAGCAGCTTAGTACAGGGTCCGTCCTACGAGCAGTACTTC.

This chain joins TRBV5-1 and TRBJ1-2; 7 bases fit TRBD1. The V segment lost 4 bases and the J segment 7 bases; nucleotides outside the gene matches: 4. Germline-derived CDR1 and CDR2 are SGHRS and YFSETQ. The CDR3 is made up of 12 amino acids. CDR3 residues: CASSDRVGGYTF. The CDR3 region has the DNA TGCGCCAGCAGCGACAGGGTCGGTGGCTACACCTTC.

This rearrangement joins TRBV11-2 to TRBJ2-3, with D unresolved. Germline V gene data show CDR1 as SGHAT and CDR2 as FQNNGV. The CDR3 loop spans 15 amino acids. V was trimmed by 1 base and J by 5 bases, leaving 13 bases between them. The CDR3, as DNA: TGTGCCAGCAGCTTAGGCACCCTAGTGCTAGATACGCAGTATTTT. Protein product: CASSLGTLVLDTQYF.

By frequency in the sample, this clone is large. The CDR3 DNA sequence: TGTGCCAGCAGTTGGAACAGGGATATCGACGAGCAGTACTTC. It is translated as CASSWNRDIDEQYF. V gene TRBV27 combines with J gene TRBJ2-7; possible D gene TRBD1, 6 bases. Trimming removed 4 bases from V and 5 bases from J, with 15 bases in between. The CDR3 runs 14 residues. From germline, CDR1 is MNHEY and CDR2 SMNVEV (reference sequence).

This clone came up a few times. The chain carries TRBV9 and TRBJ2-7; no definite D call. Germline CDR1 is SGDLS and CDR2 is YYNGEE. Trimming removed 2 bases from V and 7 bases from J, with 10 bases in between. The CDR3 has 12 amino acids. CDR3 loop: CASSVDGLEQYF. The DNA for the CDR3 is TGTGCCAGCAGCGTTGACGGGCTTGAGCAGTACTTC.

CDR3 in DNA: TGTGCCAGCAGTCAACCCGGTTCACAGGGCTATGGCTACACCTTC. The encoded protein is CASSQPGSQGYGYTF. The genes are TRBV5-6 and TRBJ1-2; TRBD1 is a possible D gene (6 bases). V shed 5 bases and J shed 4 bases, with 18 bases lying between them. Germline-derived CDR1 and CDR2 are SGHDT and YYEEEE. The CDR3 loop spans 15 amino acids. Combining the CDR3 with reference TRBV5-6 and TRBJ1-2 gives the whole variable domain DAGVTQSPTHLIKTRGQQVTLRCSPKSGHDTVSWYQQALGQGPQFIFQYYEEEERQRGNFPDRFSGHQFPNYSSELNVNALLLGDSALYLCASSQPGSQGYGYTFGSGTRLTVV.

This clone was recorded a few times. This chain connects TRBV30 to TRBJ1-1; no clear D gene. CDR3 length: 14 amino acids. The germline CDR1 and CDR2 sequences are GTSNPN and SVGIG (reference sequence). V was trimmed by 0 bases and J by 0 bases, leaving 8 bases between them. DNA of the CDR3: TGTGCCTGGAGTGTAAGTGGGGTGAACACTGAAGCTTTCTTT. Translation gives CAWSVSGVNTEAFF.

This clone was recorded a few times. This chain connects TRBV7-6 to TRBJ1-2; 9 nucleotides line up with TRBD1. This CDR3 spans 14 amino acids. Germline loops: CDR1 SGHVS, CDR2 FNYEAQ. The J segment lost 10 bases and the V segment lost 4 bases, leaving 10 bases of the junction unmatched. As DNA, the CDR3 is TGTGCCAGCAGCTCCGACCCGGGACAGGGATTCTACACCTTC. This gives the protein CASSSDPGQGFYTF.

This clone has more than one count but fewer than ten. The CDR3 coding sequence is TGTGCCAGCAGTCGAACCAGGGTTTCCGAGCAGTACTTC. Its translation: CASSRTRVSEQYF. This sequence joins TRBV6-5 and TRBJ2-7, with D possibly being TRBD1 (5 bases). In germline, CDR1 is MNHEY, CDR2 SVGAGI. Trimming took off 5 bases at V and 6 bases at J, with 14 bases between the two ends. The CDR3 is made up of 13 amino acids.

This rearrangement joins TRBV6-5 to TRBJ1-2; D gene uncertain. Trimming took off 7 bases at V and 4 bases at J, with 16 bases between the two ends. Germline V gene data show CDR1 as MNHEY and CDR2 as SVGAGI. This CDR3 region has 14 residues. The chain's CDR3 is CASNPGGPPYGYTF. CDR3 sequence (DNA): TGTGCCAGCAACCCGGGAGGGCCACCCTATGGCTACACCTTC.

This clone appeared a single time. CDR3 loop: CASSIREGAGGEQFF. Here the CDR3 DNA reads TGTGCCAGCAGCATCCGGGAGGGAGCGGGGGGTGAGCAGTTCTTC. The genes are TRBV9 and TRBJ2-1; 9 nucleotides agree with TRBD2. CDR1 and CDR2 (germline): SGDLS, YYNGEE. The junction had 11 bases not matched to a gene; V was cut back by 4 bases and J by 9 bases. The CDR3 is 15 amino acids.

This clone was seen only once. The V call is TRBV6-1, the J call TRBJ1-2; unclear D gene. Between the trimmed V and J ends, which lost 6 bases and 0 bases, there was a span of 14 bases. Germline V lookup: CDR1 MNHNS, CDR2 SASEGT. This CDR3 spans 15 amino acids. CDR3 DNA sequence: TGTGCCAGCAGGAAGCTGACGGGGACTAACTATGGCTACACCTTC. Translation gives CASRKLTGTNYGYTF.

The CDR3 protein is CASSPTGNTIYF. The CDR3 region has the DNA TGTGCCAGCAGTCCGACGGGAAACACCATATATTTT. The gene calls are TRBV6-6 and TRBJ1-3; D ambiguous. Germline CDR1 reads MNHNY; CDR2 reads SVGAGI (reference sequence). CDR3 length: 12 amino acids. V lost 5 bases and J lost 4, with 6 bases in between.

The chain has TRBV7-2 and TRBJ2-7; TRBD1 or TRBD2 may be the D gene (5 bases each). CDR1 is SGHTA and CDR2 is FQGNSA in the germline V gene. The CDR3 extends over 17 amino acids. Trimming took 1 base from V and 0 from J, leaving 16 bases between them. This CDR3 reads CASSLVFGAGSSYEQYF. The CDR3, as DNA: TGTGCCAGCAGCTTAGTGTTCGGCGCAGGGAGCTCCTACGAGCAGTACTTC.

This chain uses TRBV7-2 with TRBJ1-4; D remains ambiguous. Germline V gene data show CDR1 as SGHTA and CDR2 as FQGNSA. Trimming cost V 7 bases and J 7 bases, with 16 bases left between them. The CDR3 covers 14 residues. The CDR3 sequence: CASTGEGTGEKLFF. In DNA form, the CDR3 reads TGTGCCAGCACCGGGGAGGGTACGGGTGAAAAACTGTTTTTT. The full variable domain, with the rest looked up from reference TRBV7-2 and TRBJ1-4, is GAGVSQSPSNKVTEKGKDVELRCDPISGHTALYWYRQSLGQGLEFLIYFQGNSAPDKSGLPSDRFSAERTGGSVSTLTIQRTQQEDSAVYLCASTGEGTGEKLFFGSGTQLSVL.

This clone was detected only once. The rearrangement uses TRBV9 and TRBJ1-1; TRBD1 might be the D (5 bases). This CDR3 region has 14 residues. V was shortened by 4 bases and J by 5 bases, with 15 bases between the two germline ends. Germline CDR1 SGDLS, CDR2 YYNGEE. CDR3 bases: TGTGCCAGCAGCTCATCCTCAGGGAGGACTGAAGCTTTCTTT. It is translated as CASSSSSGRTEAFF.

V usage is TRBV5-6 and J usage is TRBJ1-4, with 7 bases that match TRBD1. Germline V gives CDR1 SGHDT, CDR2 YYEEEE. The CDR3 runs to 15 residues. J lost 4 bases, V lost 2 bases, and 5 bases had no gene match. The CDR3 sequence is CASSFRDSRNEKLFF. CDR3 DNA sequence: TGTGCCAGCAGCTTCCGGGACAGCCGTAATGAAAAACTGTTTTTT.

This clone was recorded only once. The gene calls are TRBV19 and TRBJ1-2; D is unclear. With 6 bases removed from V and 1 base from J, the gap between germline ends came to 6 bases. Germline assignment: CDR1 LNHDA and CDR2 SQIVND (reference sequence). There are 12 residues in the CDR3. DNA of the CDR3: TGTGCCAGTAGAGGGCTTAACTATGGCTACACCTTC. This translates into CASRGLNYGYTF.